These 18 T cell receptor beta chains share one sample of origin, sequenced in a study of T cells in localized non-small cell lung cancer. Profiled with immunoSEQ multiplex PCR; TCRdb holds only in-frame clones, not every one. The data contain 25,000 to 30,000 clones, roughly 91% of them singletons. Material: peripheral blood, obtained before any cancer treatment. These TCRs come from a female donor over 55 with stage III squamous cell lung carcinoma.

This chain uses TRBV29-1 with TRBJ2-4; possibly TRBD1 for D (6 bases). The V end was cut by 1 base, the J end by 0 bases, with 19 bases between. CDR1 and CDR2 from the germline V gene are SQVTM and ANQGSEA. This CDR3 contains 18 residues. The CDR3 nucleotides read TGCAGCGTTGAAGGGTCAGACCGGGACATTATAGCCAAAAACATTCAGTACTTC. Protein product: CSVEGSDRDIIAKNIQYF.

This chain uses TRBV5-6 with TRBJ2-7; TRBD2 matches 8 bases. The CDR3 has 14 residues. Trimming cost V 3 bases and J 3 bases; bases outside gene matches: 5. CDR1 SGHDT and CDR2 YYEEEE come from the germline V gene. Here the CDR3 reads CASSYSGTSYEQYF. In DNA, the CDR3 is TGTGCCAGCAGCTACTCCGGGACTAGCTACGAGCAGTACTTC.

The chain recombines TRBV6-5 with TRBJ2-2, with 10 nucleotides matching TRBD1. The length of the CDR3 is 14 residues. Per germline, CDR1 MNHEY and CDR2 SVGAGI. The J segment lost 3 bases and the V segment lost 7 bases, leaving 2 bases of the junction unmatched. The CDR3 DNA sequence: TGTGCCAGCAAGGGGACAGGGGACACCGGGGAGCTGTTTTTT. It encodes CASKGTGDTGELFF.

The rearrangement joins TRBV28 to TRBJ1-4; 8 bases are shared with TRBD1. Trimming cost V 6 bases and J 8 bases; bases outside gene matches: 8. CDR1 and CDR2 from the germline V gene are MDHEN and SYDVKM. The CDR3 is 14 residues long. The CDR3 sequence is CASRGRGPGEKLFF. Here the CDR3 DNA reads TGTGCCAGCAGGGGCAGGGGGCCGGGGGAAAAACTGTTTTTT.

Only a few counts were recorded for this clone. V is TRBV30 and J is TRBJ1-5; D is unclear. The CDR3 is made up of 16 amino acids. Germline loops: CDR1 GTSNPN, CDR2 SVGIG (reference sequence). Trimming removed 0 bases from V and 1 base from J, with 13 bases in between. The chain's CDR3 is CAWSVRVGLSNQPQHF. The CDR3 DNA reads TGTGCCTGGAGTGTACGTGTAGGACTCAGCAATCAGCCCCAGCATTTT.

The V and J genes are TRBV28 and TRBJ2-3, with 8 bases identical to TRBD2. The CDR3 is made up of 14 amino acids. Per germline, CDR1 MDHEN and CDR2 SYDVKM. V lost 11 bases to trimming and J lost 5 bases; unmatched junction nucleotides: 12. The CDR3 nucleotides read TGTGCCGGAGGACGGGGGGGGTCTAAAGATACGCAGTATTTT. It codes for CAGGRGGSKDTQYF.

The V gene is TRBV28, the J gene TRBJ1-2; the D is unclear. Between the trimmed V and J ends, which lost 6 bases and 8 bases, there was a span of 16 bases. The CDR3 extends over 13 amino acids. Germline CDR1 is MDHEN and CDR2 is SYDVKM. DNA of the CDR3: TGTGCCAGCAGCGCGATACTTCAGCGGGGCTACACCTTC. This codes for CASSAILQRGYTF.

This clone appeared once. The V call is TRBV6-1, the J call TRBJ2-5; 7 bases are shared with TRBD2. The CDR3 runs to 15 residues. With 6 bases clipped from V and 5 bases from J, the junction kept 12 bases outside the gene matches. Per the germline V gene, CDR1 is MNHNS and CDR2 is SASEGT. The CDR3 here is CASSPGAQRGETQYF. CDR3 nucleotide sequence: TGTGCCAGCAGCCCCGGTGCGCAGCGGGGTGAGACCCAGTACTTC.

The V gene is TRBV27, the J gene TRBJ1-2; D not certain. Germline V gives CDR1 MNHEY, CDR2 SMNVEV (reference sequence). The CDR3 is 17 amino acids. Trimming took 6 bases from V and 0 from J, leaving 20 bases between them. CDR3 sequence: CASSLQSPRLANYGYTF. CDR3 nucleotides: TGTGCCAGCAGCCTCCAGTCACCTAGGTTAGCTAACTATGGCTACACCTTC.

This chain connects TRBV6-5 to TRBJ2-5; the D is unclear. V was shortened by 0 bases and J by 5 bases, with 10 bases between the two germline ends. Germline V gene lookup returns CDR1 MNHEY and CDR2 SVGAGI. The CDR3 runs 14 residues. CDR3 in amino acids: CASSYSGNAETQYF. The CDR3 region has the DNA TGTGCCAGCAGTTACTCTGGGAACGCGGAGACCCAGTACTTC.

As regards this clone: Compared with germline, one end of the junction differs, possibly owing to a read error. This chain links TRBV7-7 with TRBJ2-2; D not certain. The length of the CDR3 is 13 residues. Germline CDR1 is SSHAT and CDR2 is FNYEAQ (reference sequence). CDR3 DNA sequence: TGTGCTAGCAGCTCCTATTATGTCGGGGAGCTGTTTTTT. Its protein is CASSSYYVGELFF. Using reference TRBV7-7 and TRBJ2-2 for the parts outside the CDR3, the full variable domain is GAGVSQSPRYKVTKRGQDVTLRCDPISSHATLYWYQQALGQGPEFLTYFNYEAQPDKSGLPSDRFSAERPEGSISTLTIQRTEQRDSAMYRCASSSYYVGELFFGEGSRLTVL.

V and J are TRBV19 and TRBJ2-3; D gene unclear. This CDR3 contains 16 residues. V was clipped by 1 base and J by 2 bases, with 13 bases between them. Germline-derived CDR1 and CDR2 are LNHDA and SQIVND (reference sequence). The CDR3 DNA is TGTGCCAGTAGTATAGCCCCTCAAACTCCCACAGATACGCAGTATTTT. Translated, it gives CASSIAPQTPTDTQYF.

The chain uses TRBV14 and TRBJ2-1; D is possibly TRBD2 (6 bases). V was cut by 0 bases and J by 12 bases, with 12 bases left in between. The germline V gene encodes CDR1 SGHDN and CDR2 FVKESK. The length of the CDR3 is 13 residues. The CDR3 coding sequence is TGTGCCAGCAGCCAAGATCTGGAGGGAGTGCAGTTCTTC. Its translation is CASSQDLEGVQFF. The full variable domain, its missing parts supplied by reference TRBV14 and TRBJ2-1, is EAGVTQFPSHSVIEKGQTVTLRCDPISGHDNLYWYRRVMGKEIKFLLHFVKESKQDESGMPNNRFLAERTGGTYSTLKVQPAELEDSGVYFCASSQDLEGVQFFGPGTRLTVL.

The chain couples TRBV6-5 to TRBJ1-4, with D possibly TRBD1 on 5 matching bases. V lost 6 bases and J 7 bases, leaving 18 bases between the germline ends. Germline V gene sequence: CDR1 MNHEY, CDR2 SVGAGI. The CDR3 length is 15 residues. The CDR3 is CASRVQAQPGEKLFF. The DNA of the CDR3 is TGTGCCAGCAGAGTACAGGCCCAACCAGGTGAAAAACTGTTTTTT.

The chain joins TRBV5-1 to TRBJ1-4, with unresolved D. CDR1 is SGHRS and CDR2 is YFSETQ in the germline V gene. This CDR3 region has 13 residues. V lost 0 bases, J lost 6 bases, and 6 bases lay in between. CDR3 region: CASSLGRDEKLFF. CDR3 coding DNA: TGCGCCAGCAGCTTGGGGAGGGATGAAAAACTGTTTTTT. Full variable domain (rest looked up from reference TRBV5-1 and TRBJ1-4): KAGVTQTPRYLIKTRGQQVTLSCSPISGHRSVSWYQQTPGQGLQFLFEYFSETQRNKGNFPGRFSGRQFSNSRSEMNVSTLELGDSALYLCASSLGRDEKLFFGSGTQLSVL.

This clone was counted a single time. This chain links TRBV16 with TRBJ1-1; 7 nucleotides agree with TRBD1. V lost 0 bases, J lost 5 bases, and 6 bases stayed unmatched. This CDR3 is 15 amino acids long. Looked up from germline, CDR1 is KGHSY and CDR2 is FQNENV. CDR3 sequence reads: CASSQSSRGRTEAFF. The DNA for the CDR3 is TGTGCCAGCAGCCAATCTAGCAGGGGGAGGACTGAAGCTTTCTTT.

This clone was observed a handful of times. V and J are TRBV2 and TRBJ1-1, with a possible D match to TRBD1 (5 bases). This CDR3 has 12 residues. V was pared by 5 bases and J by 11 bases, with 15 bases between. Germline lookup yields CDR1 SNHLY and CDR2 FYNNEI. The CDR3 loop reads CASSLHSEGAFF. The CDR3 coding sequence is TGTGCCAGCAGTCTTCACTCTGAGGGGGCTTTCTTT.

This rearrangement joins TRBV4-3 to TRBJ2-3; 11 bases fit TRBD1. CDR1 is LGHNA and CDR2 is YSLEER in the germline V gene. The CDR3 consists of 14 residues. Trimming at V came to 6 bases and at J to 5 bases, leaving 4 bases not matched to a gene. In DNA, the CDR3 is TGCGCCAGCAGTGGACAGGGGGCCGGAGATACGCAGTATTTT. Protein: CASSGQGAGDTQYF.